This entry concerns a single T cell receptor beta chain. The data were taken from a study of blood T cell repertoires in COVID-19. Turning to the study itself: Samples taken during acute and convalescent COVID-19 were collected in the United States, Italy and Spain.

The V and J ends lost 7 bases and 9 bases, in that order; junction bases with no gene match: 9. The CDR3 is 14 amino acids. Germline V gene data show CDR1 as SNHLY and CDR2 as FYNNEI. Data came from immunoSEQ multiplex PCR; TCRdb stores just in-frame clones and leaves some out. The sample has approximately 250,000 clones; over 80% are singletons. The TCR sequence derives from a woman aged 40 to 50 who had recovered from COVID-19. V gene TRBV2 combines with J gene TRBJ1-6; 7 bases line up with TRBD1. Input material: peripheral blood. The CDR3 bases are TGTGCCAGCAAGAGGAGGGACAGCCCTTCACCCCTCCACTTT. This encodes CASKRRDSPSPLHF.